The source of this T cell receptor beta chain is a study of blood T cell repertoires in COVID-19. V lost 1 base and J lost 8; bases outside the gene matches: 8. The CDR3 runs to 14 residues. CDR1 GTSNPN and CDR2 SVGIG come from the germline V gene (reference sequence). TCRdb's table, derived via immunoSEQ multiplex PCR, lists solely in-frame clones and lacks some. The sample lists 300,000 to 450,000 clones, about 85% occurring once. Sample: peripheral blood. This sequence joins TRBV30 and TRBJ1-2; TRBD1 aligns across 9 bases. The clonotype was recovered from a woman aged 18-29 years with acute or convalescent COVID-19. CDR3 nucleotide sequence: TGTGCCTGGAGTGGAATACAGGGGGCGGAGGGCTACACCTTC. Translation gives CAWSGIQGAEGYTF.